This T cell receptor (beta chain) comes out of a study of T cells in Graves' hyperthyroidism and ophthalmopathy. Study information: Prior to any treatment, at the point of initial diagnosis, peripheral blood was collected. Study-level points and caveats: Stable hyperthyroidism and ophthalmopathy were separated using 13 V-J signatures.

This clonotype showed up many times. The target antigen is unknown. CDR1 and CDR2 from the germline V gene are SGHTA and FQGTGA. Trimming took 4 bases from V and 7 from J, leaving 14 bases between them. This CDR3 has 13 amino acids. RNA transcripts were the template for amplifying TCR beta CDR3 regions. First-round RT-PCR of the TCR CDR3 relied on the HTBI primer set. TCRdb re-called the multiplex PCR reads with MiXCR, one entry per CDR3 protein. The sample has about half a million distinct CDR3 sequences; around 16% are singletons. Inclusion characteristics of ophthalmopathy patients comprised a Clinical Activity Score of at least 3, a NOSPECS grade of at least 4, and duration under 3 months.

The chain employs TRBV7-3 and TRBJ2-7; tentatively, D is TRBD2 (5 bases). This receptor was taken from a woman aged 25 to 39 with Graves' ophthalmopathy. Sequencing was done on a sample of blood. CDR3 protein: CASSSLGEGEQYF. The DNA for the CDR3 is TGTGCCAGCAGCTCCCTCGGAGAGGGAGAGCAGTACTTC.